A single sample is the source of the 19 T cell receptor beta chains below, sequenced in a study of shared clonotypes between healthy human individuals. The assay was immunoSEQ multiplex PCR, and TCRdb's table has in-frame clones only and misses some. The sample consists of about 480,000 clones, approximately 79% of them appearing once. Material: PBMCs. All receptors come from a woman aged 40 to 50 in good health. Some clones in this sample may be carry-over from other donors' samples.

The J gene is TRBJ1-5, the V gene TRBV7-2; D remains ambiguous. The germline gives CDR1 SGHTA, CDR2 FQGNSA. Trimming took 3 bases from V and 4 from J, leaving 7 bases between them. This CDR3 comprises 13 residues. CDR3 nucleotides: TGTGCCAGCAGCTTGGCAGTGAATCAGCCCCAGCATTTT. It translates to CASSLAVNQPQHF.

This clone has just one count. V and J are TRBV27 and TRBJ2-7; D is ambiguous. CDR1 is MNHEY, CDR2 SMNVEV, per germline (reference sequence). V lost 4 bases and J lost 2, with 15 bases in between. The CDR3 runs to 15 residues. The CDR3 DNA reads TGTGCCAGCAGTTGGTCCACTATCGGACCCTACGAGCAGTACTTC. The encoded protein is CASSWSTIGPYEQYF.

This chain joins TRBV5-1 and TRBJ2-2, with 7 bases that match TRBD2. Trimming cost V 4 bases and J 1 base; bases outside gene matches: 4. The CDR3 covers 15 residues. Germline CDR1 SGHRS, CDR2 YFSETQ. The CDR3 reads CASSSLAENTGELFF. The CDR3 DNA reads TGCGCCAGCAGCAGTCTAGCGGAGAACACCGGGGAGCTGTTTTTT. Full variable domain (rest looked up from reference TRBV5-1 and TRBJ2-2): KAGVTQTPRYLIKTRGQQVTLSCSPISGHRSVSWYQQTPGQGLQFLFEYFSETQRNKGNFPGRFSGRQFSNSRSEMNVSTLELGDSALYLCASSSLAENTGELFFGEGSRLTVL.

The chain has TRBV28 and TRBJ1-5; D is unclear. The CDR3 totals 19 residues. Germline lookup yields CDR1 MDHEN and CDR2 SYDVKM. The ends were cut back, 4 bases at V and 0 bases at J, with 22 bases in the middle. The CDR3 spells CASSSPAGLTVYSNQPQHF. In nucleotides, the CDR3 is TGTGCCAGCAGTTCTCCGGCGGGCCTCACGGTTTATAGCAATCAGCCCCAGCATTTT.

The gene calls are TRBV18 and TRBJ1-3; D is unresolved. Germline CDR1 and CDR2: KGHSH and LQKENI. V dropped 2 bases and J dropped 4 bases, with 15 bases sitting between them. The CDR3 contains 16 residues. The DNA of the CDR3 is TGTGCCAGCTCACCAATTACGAGACGAGGGGGAAACACCATATATTTT. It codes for CASSPITRRGGNTIYF.

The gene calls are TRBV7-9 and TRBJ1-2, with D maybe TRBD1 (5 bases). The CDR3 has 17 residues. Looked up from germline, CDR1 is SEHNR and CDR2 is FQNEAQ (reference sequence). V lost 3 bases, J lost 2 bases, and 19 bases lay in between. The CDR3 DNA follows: TGTGCCAGCAGCTTGTTGTCGTCGGGCAGGGAAAACTATGGCTACACCTTC. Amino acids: CASSLLSSGRENYGYTF.

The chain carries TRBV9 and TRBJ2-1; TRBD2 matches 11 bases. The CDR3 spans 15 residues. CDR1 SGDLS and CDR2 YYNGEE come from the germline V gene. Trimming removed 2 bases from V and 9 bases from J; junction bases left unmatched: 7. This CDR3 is CASSVSGRAGGEQFF. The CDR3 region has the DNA TGTGCCAGCAGCGTTAGCGGGAGGGCCGGGGGTGAGCAGTTCTTC.

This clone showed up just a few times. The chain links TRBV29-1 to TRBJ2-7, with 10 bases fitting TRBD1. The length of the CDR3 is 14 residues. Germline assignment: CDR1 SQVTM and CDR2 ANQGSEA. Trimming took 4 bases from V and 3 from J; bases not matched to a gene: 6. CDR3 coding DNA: TGCAGCGTTGTAACGGACAGGGGGTTCTACGAGCAGTACTTC. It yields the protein CSVVTDRGFYEQYF.

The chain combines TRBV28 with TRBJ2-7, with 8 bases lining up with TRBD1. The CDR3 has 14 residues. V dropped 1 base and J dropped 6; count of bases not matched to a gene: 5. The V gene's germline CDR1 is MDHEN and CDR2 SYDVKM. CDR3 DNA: TGTGCCAGCAGTTTATCTGGGACAGGTGGCGAGCAGTACTTC. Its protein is CASSLSGTGGEQYF. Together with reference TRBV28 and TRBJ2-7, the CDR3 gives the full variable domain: DVKVTQSSRYLVKRTGEKVFLECVQDMDHENMFWYRQDPGLGLRLIYFSYDVKMKEKGDIPEGYSVSREKKERFSLILESASTNQTSMYLCASSLSGTGGEQYFGPGTRLTVT.

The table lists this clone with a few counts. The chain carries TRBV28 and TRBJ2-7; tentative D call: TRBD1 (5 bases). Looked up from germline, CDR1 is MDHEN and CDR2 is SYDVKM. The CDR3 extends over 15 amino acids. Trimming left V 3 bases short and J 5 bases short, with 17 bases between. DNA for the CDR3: TGTGCCAGCAGTTTTCAGGGAATTCGGATCGACGAGCAGTACTTC. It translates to CASSFQGIRIDEQYF.

The CDR3 DNA sequence: TGTGCCTGGAGTCGCGGGGAGACCCAGTACTTC. This gives the protein CAWSRGETQYF. The gene calls are TRBV30 and TRBJ2-5; D is possibly TRBD2 (5 bases). The CDR3 length is 11 residues. V lost 2 bases and J lost 5, with 6 bases in between. Germline CDR1 GTSNPN, CDR2 SVGIG (reference sequence).

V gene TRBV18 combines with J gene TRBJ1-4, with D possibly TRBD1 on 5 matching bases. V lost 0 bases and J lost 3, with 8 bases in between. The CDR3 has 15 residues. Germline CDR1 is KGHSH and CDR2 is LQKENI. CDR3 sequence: CASSPPGEANEKLFF. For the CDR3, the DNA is TGTGCCAGCTCACCACCAGGGGAGGCTAATGAAAAACTGTTTTTT. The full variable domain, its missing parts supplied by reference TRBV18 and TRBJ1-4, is NAGVMQNPRHLVRRRGQEARLRCSPMKGHSHVYWYRQLPEEGLKFMVYLQKENIIDESGMPKERFSAEFPKEGPSILRIQQVVRGDSAAYFCASSPPGEANEKLFFGSGTQLSVL.

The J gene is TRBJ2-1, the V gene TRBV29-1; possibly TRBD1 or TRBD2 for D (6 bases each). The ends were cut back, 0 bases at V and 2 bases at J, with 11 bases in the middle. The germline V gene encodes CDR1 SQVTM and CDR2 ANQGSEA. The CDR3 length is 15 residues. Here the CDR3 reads CSVEDDGGPYNEQFF. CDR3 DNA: TGCAGCGTTGAAGATGATGGGGGGCCCTACAATGAGCAGTTCTTC.

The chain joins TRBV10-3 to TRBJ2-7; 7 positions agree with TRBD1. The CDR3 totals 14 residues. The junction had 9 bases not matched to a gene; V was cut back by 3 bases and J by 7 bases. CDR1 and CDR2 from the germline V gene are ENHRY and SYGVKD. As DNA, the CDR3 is TGTGCCATCAGTGACCGACAGGGAATGAAAGAGCAGTACTTC. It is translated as CAISDRQGMKEQYF.

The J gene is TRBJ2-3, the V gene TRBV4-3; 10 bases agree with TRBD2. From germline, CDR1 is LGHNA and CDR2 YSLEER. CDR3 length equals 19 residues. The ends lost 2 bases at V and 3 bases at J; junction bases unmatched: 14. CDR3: CASSQSTPGLAGDTDTQYF. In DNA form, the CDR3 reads TGCGCCAGCAGCCAATCGACGCCGGGGCTAGCGGGAGATACAGATACGCAGTATTTT.

The CDR3 protein is CAWSVGGSGNYEQYF. The DNA for the CDR3 is TGTGCCTGGAGTGTAGGGGGTAGCGGGAACTACGAGCAGTACTTC. This rearrangement joins TRBV30 to TRBJ2-7; 8 bases map to TRBD2. Trimming took 0 bases from V and 3 from J; bases not matched to a gene: 7. The CDR3 contains 15 residues. CDR1 and CDR2 (germline): GTSNPN, SVGIG (reference sequence).

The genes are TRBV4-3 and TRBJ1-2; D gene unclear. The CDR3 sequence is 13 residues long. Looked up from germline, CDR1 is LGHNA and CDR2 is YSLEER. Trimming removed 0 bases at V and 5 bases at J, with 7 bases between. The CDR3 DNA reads TGCGCCAGCAGCCAAGATTTGGGGTATGGCTACACCTTC. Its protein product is CASSQDLGYGYTF.

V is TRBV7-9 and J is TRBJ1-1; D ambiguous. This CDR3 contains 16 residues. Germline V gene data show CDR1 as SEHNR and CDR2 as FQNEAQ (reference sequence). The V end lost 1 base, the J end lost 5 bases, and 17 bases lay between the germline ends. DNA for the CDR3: TGTGCCAGCAGCTTAGTCCCGGGCTCGGTGGGGACTGAAGCTTTCTTT. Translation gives CASSLVPGSVGTEAFF.

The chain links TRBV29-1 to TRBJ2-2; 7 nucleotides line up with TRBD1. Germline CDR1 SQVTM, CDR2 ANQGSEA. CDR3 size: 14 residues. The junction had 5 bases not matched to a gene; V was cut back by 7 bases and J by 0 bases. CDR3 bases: TGCAGCGCCCGACAGGGATCGAACACCGGGGAGCTGTTTTTT. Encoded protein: CSARQGSNTGELFF.